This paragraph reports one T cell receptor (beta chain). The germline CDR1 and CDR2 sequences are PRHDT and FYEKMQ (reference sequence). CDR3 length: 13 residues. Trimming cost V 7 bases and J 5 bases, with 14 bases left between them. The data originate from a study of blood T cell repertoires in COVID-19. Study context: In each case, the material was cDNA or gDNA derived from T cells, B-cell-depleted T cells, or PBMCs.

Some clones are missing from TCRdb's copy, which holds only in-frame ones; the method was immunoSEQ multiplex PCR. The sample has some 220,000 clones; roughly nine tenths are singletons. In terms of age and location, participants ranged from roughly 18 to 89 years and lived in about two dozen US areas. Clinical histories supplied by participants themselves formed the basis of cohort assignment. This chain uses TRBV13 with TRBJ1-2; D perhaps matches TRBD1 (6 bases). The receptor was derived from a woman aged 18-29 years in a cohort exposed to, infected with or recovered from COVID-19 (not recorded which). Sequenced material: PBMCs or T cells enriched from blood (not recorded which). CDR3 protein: CASKEQGGYGYTF. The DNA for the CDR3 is TGTGCCAGCAAAGAACAGGGTGGTTATGGCTACACCTTC.